A selection of T cell receptor beta chains follows, all from one sample in a study of glioma-infiltrating T cells. TCRdb redid the calling of the multiplex PCR reads with MiXCR, one entry per CDR3 protein. The sample carries tens of thousands of distinct CDR3 sequences, around 40% recorded once. Sequenced input: glioma tissue, nonneoplastic brain tissue, or PBMCs (not recorded which). These receptors were obtained from a human donor with low-grade glioma or glioblastoma, undergoing nonglioma brain surgery, or in good health (not recorded which). Both conserved end residues are part of each CDR3. The D gene is left open where the match is weak. Clone size appears in some rows only: once, few, many, or a class for an expanded clone.

>-|TRBV6-2/TRBV6-3|-|TRBJ2-3
TGTGCAAGCAGTTACAGTTTTGACAACATAGATAAGCAGTATTTT
CASSYSFDNIDKQYF
>many|TRBV12-3/TRBV12-4|-|TRBJ2-3
TGTGCCAGCACTATCAAGGATACGCAGTATTTT
CASTIKDTQYF
>-|TRBV5-6|TRBD1|TRBJ1-6
TGTGCCAGCAGCACTGGGACAGCCATGCGTTCACCCCTCCACTTT
CASSTGTAMRSPLHF
>many|TRBV25-1|-|TRBJ2-1
TGTGCCAGCACAAGACAGGCTCACAATGAGCAGTTCTTC
CASTRQAHNEQFF
>many|TRBV7-2|-|TRBJ2-1
TGTGCCAGCAGCTTTAGCCCGGAGCAGTTCTTC
CASSFSPEQFF
>-|TRBV20-1|-|TRBJ2-2
TGCAGTGCTTGGGCGATAGGGGACACCGGGGAGCTGTTTTTT
CSAWAIGDTGELFF
>many|TRBV29-1|-|TRBJ2-7
TGCAGCGGCCGGGACTCTCTCTCCTACGAGCAGTACTTC
CSGRDSLSYEQYF
>few|TRBV12-3/TRBV12-4|TRBD1|TRBJ2-2
TGTGCCAGCAGTTTAGTACAGGGGAGCACCGGGGAGCTGTTTTTT
CASSLVQGSTGELFF
>many|TRBV7-9|-|TRBJ1-2
TGTGCCAGCAGCTCCGGGACACTCTATGGCTACACCTTC
CASSSGTLYGYTF
>many|TRBV4-2|-|TRBJ2-3
TGTGCCAGCAGCCAAGTGTTGGGTACGAGCACAGATACGCAGTATTTT
CASSQVLGTSTDTQYF
>-|TRBV6-1|TRBD1|TRBJ2-5
TGTGCCAGCAGCACCGGGACAGGGGAGGAGACCCAGTACTTC
CASSTGTGEETQYF
>-|TRBV5-1|-|TRBJ1-1
TGCGCCAGCAGCTTGGAGGGCCGAGATACTGAAGCTTTCTTT
CASSLEGRDTEAFF
>-|TRBV6-5|TRBD2|TRBJ2-1
TGTGCCAGCACCGGACTAGCGGGAGGGCGAGGCTACAATGAGCAGTTCTTC
CASTGLAGGRGYNEQFF
>many|TRBV10-3|TRBD1|TRBJ2-6
TGTGCCATACTTAACGCGGACAGGGGGTTCGACTCTGGGGCCAACGTCCTGACTTTC
CAILNADRGFDSGANVLTF
>many|TRBV5-1|TRBD1|TRBJ1-6
TGCGCCAGCAGTTCGGGGACAGAGAATTCACCCCTCCACTTT
CASSSGTENSPLHF
>many|TRBV12-3/TRBV12-4|TRBD1|TRBJ1-5
TGTGCCAGCAGTGTAGCCGGGACAGGGGCCTTCGGGCAGCCCCAGCATTTT
CASSVAGTGAFGQPQHF
>many|TRBV3-1|-|TRBJ2-1
TGTGCCAGCAGCCTGCAGCGCTCCTACAATGAGCAGTTCTTC
CASSLQRSYNEQFF
>many|TRBV20-1|TRBD2|TRBJ2-3
TGCAGTGCCCACCGGCGCGGGGGAGGCACAGATACGCAGTATTTT
CSAHRRGGGTDTQYF
>many|TRBV14|TRBD1|TRBJ2-5
TGTGCCAGCAGCCAACTAACAGGGGCGAGTGAGACCCAGTACTTC
CASSQLTGASETQYF
>-|TRBV6-1|TRBD2|TRBJ2-1
TGTGCCAGCAGTTTAGCGGGAGTGTCCTACAATGAGCAGTTCTTC
CASSLAGVSYNEQFF
>many|TRBV19|-|TRBJ1-1
TGTGCCAGTAGTTGGAGTAGTTTGATGAACACTGAAGCTTTCTTT
CASSWSSLMNTEAFF
>many|TRBV6-4|TRBD2|TRBJ2-1
TGTGCCAGCAGTGACTCCCGGGGGGGTGAGCAGTTCTTC
CASSDSRGGEQFF
>many|TRBV10-3|-|TRBJ2-7
TGTGCCATCAGTATCGGGATCGGCTACGAGCAGTACTTC
CAISIGIGYEQYF
>once|TRBV7-2|-|TRBJ2-7
TGTGCCAGCAGCTTATCACAGGACAACTACGAGCAGTACTTC
CASSLSQDNYEQYF
>many|TRBV28|-|TRBJ2-2
TGTGCCAGCAGACGCAACACCGGGGAGCTGTTTTTT
CASRRNTGELFF
>-|TRBV7-9|TRBD2|TRBJ2-3
TGTGCCAGCAGCCAGACTAGCGGTTTCGAAGATACGCAGTATTTT
CASSQTSGFEDTQYF
>-|TRBV7-2|TRBD2|TRBJ2-1
TGTGCCAGCAGCTTAGGTGGACTAGCTGGCGATGAGCAGTTCTTC
CASSLGGLAGDEQFF
>-|TRBV6-6|TRBD1|TRBJ1-4
TGTGCCAGCAGAGGGCAGGGGGAGGAAAAACTGTTTTTT
CASRGQGEEKLFF
>many|TRBV12-3/TRBV12-4|-|TRBJ2-7
TGTGCCAGCAGATTGGGGGTTCAGCAGTACTTC
CASRLGVQQYF
>many|TRBV5-1|-|TRBJ1-6
TGCGCCAGCAGCTTGGGGCGACAGGACTCACCCCTCCACTTT
CASSLGRQDSPLHF
>-|TRBV20-1|TRBD2|TRBJ2-7
TGCAGGGCTACTCAGCGGGAGGTAGAAAGGAGCTCCTACGAGCAGTACTTC
CRATQREVERSSYEQYF
>many|TRBV7-8|TRBD2|TRBJ2-1
TGTGCCAGCAGCAAGGAGCGGGGTGAGCAGTTCTTC
CASSKERGEQFF
>many|TRBV20-1|-|TRBJ2-5
TGCAGTGCTAGAGATTACAGAAACCAAGAGACCCAGTACTTC
CSARDYRNQETQYF
>-|TRBV30|-|TRBJ1-5
TGTGCATGGAGCGTAGAAGCACTAACACAGACCCAGCATTTT
CAWSVEALTQTQHF
>-|TRBV29-1|-|TRBJ2-1
TGCGGCGTTGATTGGGTATACAATGATCAGTTCTTC
CGVDWVYNDQFF
>-|TRBV7-2|TRBD1|TRBJ2-1
TGTGCCAGCAGCTTCCCGGACAGGCGCTACGAGAAGTTCTTC
CASSFPDRRYEKFF
>many|TRBV28|-|TRBJ2-7
TGTGCCAGCAGTTCAACCGGGTCAGGGGGGAACGAGCAGTACTTC
CASSSTGSGGNEQYF
>many|TRBV5-1|-|TRBJ1-3
TGCGCCAGCAGCTTGGAACCCGGTCGGGAGACTGGAAACACCATATATTTT
CASSLEPGRETGNTIYF
>-|TRBV9|TRBD2|TRBJ2-3
TGTGCCAGCAGCGTAGATCCAGCGGGGGGGGGAGATACGCAGTATTTT
CASSVDPAGGGDTQYF
>-|TRBV28|-|TRBJ1-6
TGTGCCAGCTTTACAGGGCTAGGTTCACCCCCACACTTT
CASFTGLGSPPHF
>-|TRBV4-1|-|TRBJ1-2
TGCGCCACCAGCTCCCTTGCCGACAGGAAGACCTATGGCTACACCTTC
CATSSLADRKTYGYTF